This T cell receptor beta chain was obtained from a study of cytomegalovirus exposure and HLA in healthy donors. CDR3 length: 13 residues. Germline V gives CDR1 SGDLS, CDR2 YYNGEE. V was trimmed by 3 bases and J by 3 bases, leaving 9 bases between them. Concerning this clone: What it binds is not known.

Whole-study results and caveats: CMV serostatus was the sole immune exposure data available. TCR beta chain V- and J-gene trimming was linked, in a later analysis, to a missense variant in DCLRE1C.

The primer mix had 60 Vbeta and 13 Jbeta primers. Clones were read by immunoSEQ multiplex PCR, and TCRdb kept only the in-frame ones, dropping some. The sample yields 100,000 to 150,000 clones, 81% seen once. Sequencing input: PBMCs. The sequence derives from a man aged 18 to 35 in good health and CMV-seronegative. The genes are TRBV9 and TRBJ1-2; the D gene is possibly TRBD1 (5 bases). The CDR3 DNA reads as TGTGCCAGCAGCGATGGGACTCACTATGGCTACACCTTC. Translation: CASSDGTHYGYTF.